This T cell receptor (beta chain) was retrieved from a study of cytomegalovirus exposure and HLA in healthy donors. The PCR used 60 Vbeta and 13 Jbeta primers. Measured with immunoSEQ multiplex PCR; TCRdb has only the in-frame clones, and not every one. The sample holds around 150,000 clones; 80% to 85% are singletons and the top ten take 0.96%. The sample holds one count of this clone. Trimming at V came to 1 base and at J to 3 bases, leaving 0 bases not matched to a gene. Germline CDR1 SGHNT, CDR2 YYREEE (reference sequence). The CDR3 spans 14 residues. This chain connects TRBV5-4 to TRBJ2-5; 10 bases line up with TRBD2. This clonotype was obtained from a girl aged 2 to 10 in good health and CMV-seropositive. The source material was PBMCs. CDR3 region: CASSLTSGEETQYF. DNA of the CDR3: TGTGCCAGCAGCTTGACTAGCGGGGAAGAGACCCAGTACTTC.